This TCR beta chain appears in the sequencing data of a study of T cell responses to AZD1222 COVID-19 vaccine. Details on this clone: Its antigen is not identified.

Study-wide results and caveats: Spike-wide coverage was observed for vaccine-associated CD4 TCRs, with dominant responses at 160-218 and 743-854.

Deletions cut 6 bases from V and 5 bases from J, with 10 bases between. The CDR3 loop spans 12 amino acids. Germline V gene sequence: CDR1 MNHNY, CDR2 SVGAGI (reference sequence). Profiling relied on immunoSEQ multiplex PCR, and the TCRdb table lists in-frame clones only, not all of them. This table holds more than 75,000 clones, 90% found once. The chain is built from TRBV6-6 and TRBJ2-5; possible D gene TRBD2, 6 bases. The starting material was peripheral blood, obtained 28 days after the second AZD1222 dose. This clonotype was sampled from an adult who received the AZD1222 COVID-19 vaccine. The CDR3 is CASRGTGETQYF. The CDR3 coding sequence is TGTGCCAGCAGAGGGACTGGGGAGACCCAGTACTTC.